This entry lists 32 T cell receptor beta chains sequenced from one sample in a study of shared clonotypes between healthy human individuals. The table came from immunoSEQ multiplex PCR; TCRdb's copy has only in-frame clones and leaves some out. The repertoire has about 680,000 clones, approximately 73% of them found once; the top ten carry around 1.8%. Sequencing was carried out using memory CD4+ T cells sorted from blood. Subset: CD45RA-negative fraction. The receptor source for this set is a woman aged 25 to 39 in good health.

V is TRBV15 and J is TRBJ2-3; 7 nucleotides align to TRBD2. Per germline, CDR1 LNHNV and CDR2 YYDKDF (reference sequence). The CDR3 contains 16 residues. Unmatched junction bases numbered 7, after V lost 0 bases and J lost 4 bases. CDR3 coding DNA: TGTGCCACCAGCAGAGAGCCTAGCGGTATTGCAGATACGCAGTATTTT. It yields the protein CATSREPSGIADTQYF.

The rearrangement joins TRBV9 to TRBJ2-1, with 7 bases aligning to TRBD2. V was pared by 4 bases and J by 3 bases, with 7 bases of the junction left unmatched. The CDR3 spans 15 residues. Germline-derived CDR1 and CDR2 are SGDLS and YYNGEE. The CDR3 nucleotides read TGTGCCAGCAGCCCTCGCCTAGCGGTCTACAATGAGCAGTTCTTC. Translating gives CASSPRLAVYNEQFF. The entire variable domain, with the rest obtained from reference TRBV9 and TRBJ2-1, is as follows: DSGVTQTPKHLITATGQRVTLRCSPRSGDLSVYWYQQSLDQGLQFLIQYYNGEERAKGNILERFSAQQFPDLHSELNLSSLELGDSALYFCASSPRLAVYNEQFFGPGTRLTVL.

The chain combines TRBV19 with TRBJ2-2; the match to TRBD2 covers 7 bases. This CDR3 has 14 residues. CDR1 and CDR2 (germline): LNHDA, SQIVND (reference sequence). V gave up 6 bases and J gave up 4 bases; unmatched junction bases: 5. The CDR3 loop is CASRGGSPTGELFF. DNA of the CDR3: TGTGCCAGTAGGGGCGGGAGCCCCACCGGGGAGCTGTTTTTT.

This CDR3 is CASSGDQGMETQYF. CDR3 nucleotide sequence: TGTGCCAGCAGTGGGGACCAGGGAATGGAGACCCAGTACTTC. The chain is built from TRBV5-4 and TRBJ2-5; D possibly matches TRBD1 or TRBD2 (5 bases each). CDR1 is SGHNT, CDR2 YYREEE, per germline (reference sequence). Trimming pared 5 bases from V and 5 bases from J, leaving 16 bases between. This CDR3 is built from 14 residues.

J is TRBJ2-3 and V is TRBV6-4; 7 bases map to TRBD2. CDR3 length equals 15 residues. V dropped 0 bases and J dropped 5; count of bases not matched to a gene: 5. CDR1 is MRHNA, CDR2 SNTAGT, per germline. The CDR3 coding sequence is TGTGCCAGCAGTGACTCGGGGACGGGAGGAGATACGCAGTATTTT. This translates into CASSDSGTGGDTQYF.

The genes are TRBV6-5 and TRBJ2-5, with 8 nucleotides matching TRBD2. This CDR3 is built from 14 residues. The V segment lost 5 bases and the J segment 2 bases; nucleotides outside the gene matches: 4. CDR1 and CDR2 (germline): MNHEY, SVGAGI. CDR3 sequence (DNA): TGTGCCAGCAGTCAAGCGGGAGCTCAAGAGACCCAGTACTTC. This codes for CASSQAGAQETQYF.

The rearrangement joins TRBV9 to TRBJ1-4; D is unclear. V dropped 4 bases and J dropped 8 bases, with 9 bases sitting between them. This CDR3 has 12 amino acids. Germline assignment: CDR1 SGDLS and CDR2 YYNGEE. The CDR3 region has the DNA TGTGCCAGCAGCCTCCGGAGCGAAAAACTGTTTTTT. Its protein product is CASSLRSEKLFF.

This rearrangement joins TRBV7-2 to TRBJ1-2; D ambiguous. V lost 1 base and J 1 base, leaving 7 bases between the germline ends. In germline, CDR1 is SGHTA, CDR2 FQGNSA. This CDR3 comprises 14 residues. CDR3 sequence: CASSLEIRNYGYTF. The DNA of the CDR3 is TGTGCCAGCAGCTTAGAAATTCGTAACTATGGCTACACCTTC.

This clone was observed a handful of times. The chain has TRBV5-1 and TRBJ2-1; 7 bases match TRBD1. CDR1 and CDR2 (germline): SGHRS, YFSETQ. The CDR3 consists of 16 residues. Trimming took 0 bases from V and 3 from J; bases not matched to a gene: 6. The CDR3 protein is CASSLEGQVDYNEQFF. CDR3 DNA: TGCGCCAGCAGCTTGGAAGGACAGGTAGACTACAATGAGCAGTTCTTC.

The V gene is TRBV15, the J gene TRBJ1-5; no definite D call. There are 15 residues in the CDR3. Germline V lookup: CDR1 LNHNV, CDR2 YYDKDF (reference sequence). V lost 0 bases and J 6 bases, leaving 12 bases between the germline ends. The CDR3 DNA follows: TGTGCCACCAGCAGAGATCCCTCTGAAGGTCAGCCCCAGCATTTT. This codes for CATSRDPSEGQPQHF.

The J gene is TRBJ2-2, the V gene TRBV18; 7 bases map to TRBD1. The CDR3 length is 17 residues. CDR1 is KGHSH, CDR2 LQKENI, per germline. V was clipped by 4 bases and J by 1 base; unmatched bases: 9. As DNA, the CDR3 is TGTGCCAGCTCACGGGGTCCGGGACAGAGGAACACCGGGGAGCTGTTTTTT. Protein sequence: CASSRGPGQRNTGELFF. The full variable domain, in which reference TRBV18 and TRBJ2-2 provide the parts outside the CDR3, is NAGVMQNPRHLVRRRGQEARLRCSPMKGHSHVYWYRQLPEEGLKFMVYLQKENIIDESGMPKERFSAEFPKEGPSILRIQQVVRGDSAAYFCASSRGPGQRNTGELFFGEGSRLTVL.

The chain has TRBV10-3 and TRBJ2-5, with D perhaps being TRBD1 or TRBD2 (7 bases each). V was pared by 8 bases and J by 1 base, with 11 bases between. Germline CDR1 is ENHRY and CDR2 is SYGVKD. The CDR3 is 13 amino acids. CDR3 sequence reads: CAIGRDSQETQYF. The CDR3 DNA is TGTGCCATCGGGAGGGACAGCCAAGAGACCCAGTACTTC.

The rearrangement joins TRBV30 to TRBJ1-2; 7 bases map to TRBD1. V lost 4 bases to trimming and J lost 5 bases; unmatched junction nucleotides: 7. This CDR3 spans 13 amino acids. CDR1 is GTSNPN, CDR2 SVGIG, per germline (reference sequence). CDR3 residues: CAWKWDRTYGYTF. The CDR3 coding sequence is TGTGCCTGGAAGTGGGACAGAACTTATGGCTACACCTTC. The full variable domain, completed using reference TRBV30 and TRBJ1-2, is SQTIHQWPATLVQPVGSPLSLECTVEGTSNPNLYWYRQAAGRGLQLLFYSVGIGQISSEVPQNLSASRPQDRQFILSSKKLLLSDSGFYLCAWKWDRTYGYTFGSGTRLTVV.

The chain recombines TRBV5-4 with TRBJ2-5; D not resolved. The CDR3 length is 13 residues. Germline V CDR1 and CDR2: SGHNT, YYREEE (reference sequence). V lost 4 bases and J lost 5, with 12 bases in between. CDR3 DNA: TGTGCCAGCAGCCCCCCCGGGCTGGAGACCCAGTACTTC. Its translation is CASSPPGLETQYF.

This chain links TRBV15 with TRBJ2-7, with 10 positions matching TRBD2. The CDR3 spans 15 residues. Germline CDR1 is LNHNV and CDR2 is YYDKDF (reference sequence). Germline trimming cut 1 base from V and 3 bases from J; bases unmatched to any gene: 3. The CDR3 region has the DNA TGTGCCACCAGCAGAGTGGCTAGCGGGAGCTACGAGCAGTACTTC. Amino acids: CATSRVASGSYEQYF.

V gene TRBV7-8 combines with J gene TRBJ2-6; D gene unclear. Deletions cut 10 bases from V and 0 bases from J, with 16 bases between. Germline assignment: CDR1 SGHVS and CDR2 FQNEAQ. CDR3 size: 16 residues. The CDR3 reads CAITPGPSSGANVLTF. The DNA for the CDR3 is TGTGCCATCACACCGGGCCCAAGCTCTGGGGCCAACGTCCTGACTTTC.

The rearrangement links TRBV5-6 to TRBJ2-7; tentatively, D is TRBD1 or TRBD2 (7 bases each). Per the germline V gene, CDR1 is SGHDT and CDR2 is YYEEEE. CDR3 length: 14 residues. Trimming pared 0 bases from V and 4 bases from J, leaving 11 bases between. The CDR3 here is CASSLGQGGYEQYF. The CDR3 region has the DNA TGTGCCAGCAGCTTGGGACAGGGAGGGTACGAGCAGTACTTC.

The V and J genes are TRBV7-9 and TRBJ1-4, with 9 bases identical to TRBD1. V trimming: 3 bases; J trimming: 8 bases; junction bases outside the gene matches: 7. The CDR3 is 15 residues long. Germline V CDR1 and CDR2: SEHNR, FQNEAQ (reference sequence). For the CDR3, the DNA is TGTGCCAGCAGCTTGTCGGGACAGGGTAAAGAAAAACTGTTTTTT. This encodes CASSLSGQGKEKLFF.

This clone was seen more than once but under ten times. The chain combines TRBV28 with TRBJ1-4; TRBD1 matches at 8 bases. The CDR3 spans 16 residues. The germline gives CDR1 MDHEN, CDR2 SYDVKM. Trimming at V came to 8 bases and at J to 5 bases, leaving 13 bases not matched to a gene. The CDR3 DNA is TGTGCCAGCGACGGAGCCGGGACAGGAGGAAATGAAAAACTGTTTTTT. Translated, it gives CASDGAGTGGNEKLFF. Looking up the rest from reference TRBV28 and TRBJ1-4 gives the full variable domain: DVKVTQSSRYLVKRTGEKVFLECVQDMDHENMFWYRQDPGLGLRLIYFSYDVKMKEKGDIPEGYSVSREKKERFSLILESASTNQTSMYLCASDGAGTGGNEKLFFGSGTQLSVL.

The CDR3 spells CASSQVLGQGLYGYTF. The CDR3, as DNA: TGCGCCAGCAGCCAAGTTCTAGGACAGGGTCTTTATGGCTACACCTTC. The chain is built from TRBV4-1 and TRBJ1-2, with 8 bases identical to TRBD1. The CDR3 runs to 16 residues. Per the germline V gene, CDR1 is MGHRA and CDR2 is YSYEKL. With 1 base clipped from V and 5 bases from J, the junction kept 9 bases outside the gene matches.

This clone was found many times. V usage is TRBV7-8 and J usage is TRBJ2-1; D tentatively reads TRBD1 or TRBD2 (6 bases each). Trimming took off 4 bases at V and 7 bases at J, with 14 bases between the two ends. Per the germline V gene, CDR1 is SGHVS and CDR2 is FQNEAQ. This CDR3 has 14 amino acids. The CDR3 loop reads CASSYREVVNEQFF. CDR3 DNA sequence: TGTGCCAGCAGCTACAGGGAGGTGGTGAATGAGCAGTTCTTC.

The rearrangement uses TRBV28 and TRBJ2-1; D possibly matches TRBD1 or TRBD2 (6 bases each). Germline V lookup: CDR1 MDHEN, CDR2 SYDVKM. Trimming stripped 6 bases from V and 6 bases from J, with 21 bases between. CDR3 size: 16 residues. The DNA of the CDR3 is TGTGCCAGCAGCAGTCCCCTCGGAGGGGGGCCCAATGAGCAGTTCTTC. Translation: CASSSPLGGGPNEQFF. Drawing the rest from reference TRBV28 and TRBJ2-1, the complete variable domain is DVKVTQSSRYLVKRTGEKVFLECVQDMDHENMFWYRQDPGLGLRLIYFSYDVKMKEKGDIPEGYSVSREKKERFSLILESASTNQTSMYLCASSSPLGGGPNEQFFGPGTRLTVL.

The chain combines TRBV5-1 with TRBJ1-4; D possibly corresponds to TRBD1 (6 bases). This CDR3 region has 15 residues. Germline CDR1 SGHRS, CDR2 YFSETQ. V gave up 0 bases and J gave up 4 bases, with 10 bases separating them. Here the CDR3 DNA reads TGCGCCAGCAGCTTGGCGGGGGCCAGTAATGAAAAACTGTTTTTT. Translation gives CASSLAGASNEKLFF.

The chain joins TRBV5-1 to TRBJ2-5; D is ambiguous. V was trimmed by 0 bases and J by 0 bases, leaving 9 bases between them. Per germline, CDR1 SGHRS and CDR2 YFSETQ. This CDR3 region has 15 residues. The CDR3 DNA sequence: TGCGCCAGCAGCTTGGCGCCCGAGTACCAAGAGACCCAGTACTTC. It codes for CASSLAPEYQETQYF.

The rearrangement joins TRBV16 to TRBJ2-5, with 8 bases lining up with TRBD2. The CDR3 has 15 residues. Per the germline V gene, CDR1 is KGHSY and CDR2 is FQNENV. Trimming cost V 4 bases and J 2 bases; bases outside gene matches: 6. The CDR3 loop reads CASSRSSGFQETQYF. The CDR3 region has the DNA TGTGCCAGCAGCCGATCTAGCGGGTTTCAAGAGACCCAGTACTTC. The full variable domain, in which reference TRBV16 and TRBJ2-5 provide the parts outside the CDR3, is GEEVAQTPKHLVRGEGQKAKLYCAPIKGHSYVFWYQQVLKNEFKFLISFQNENVFDETGMPKERFSAKCLPNSPCSLEIQATKLEDSAVYFCASSRSSGFQETQYFGPGTRLLVL.

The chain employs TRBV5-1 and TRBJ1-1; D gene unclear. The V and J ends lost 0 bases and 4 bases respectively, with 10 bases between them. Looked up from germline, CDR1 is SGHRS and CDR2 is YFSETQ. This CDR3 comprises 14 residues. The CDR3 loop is CASSLEGFGTEAFF. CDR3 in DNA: TGCGCCAGCAGCTTGGAAGGATTCGGCACTGAAGCTTTCTTT.

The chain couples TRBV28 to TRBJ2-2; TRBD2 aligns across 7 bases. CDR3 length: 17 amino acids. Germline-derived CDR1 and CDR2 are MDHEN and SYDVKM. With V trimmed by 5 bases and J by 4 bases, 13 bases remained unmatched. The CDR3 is CASSRRAGVLGTGELFF. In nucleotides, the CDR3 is TGTGCCAGCAGTCGGAGGGCGGGAGTGCTGGGCACCGGGGAGCTGTTTTTT.

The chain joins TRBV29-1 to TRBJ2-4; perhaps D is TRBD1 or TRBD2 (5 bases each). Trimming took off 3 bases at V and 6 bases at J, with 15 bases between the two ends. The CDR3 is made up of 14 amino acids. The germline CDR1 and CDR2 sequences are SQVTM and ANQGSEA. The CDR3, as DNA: TGCAGCGTTGAGGTAGGGGCTGGGAGAAACATTCAGTACTTC. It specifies CSVEVGAGRNIQYF.

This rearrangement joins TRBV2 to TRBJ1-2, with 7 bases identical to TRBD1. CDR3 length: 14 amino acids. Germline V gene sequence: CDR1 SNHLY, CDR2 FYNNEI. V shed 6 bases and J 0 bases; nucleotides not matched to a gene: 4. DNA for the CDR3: TGTGCCAGCAGAAGGGACAGAACTAACTATGGCTACACCTTC. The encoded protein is CASRRDRTNYGYTF. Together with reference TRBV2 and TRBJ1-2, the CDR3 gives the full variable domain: EPEVTQTPSHQVTQMGQEVILRCVPISNHLYFYWYRQILGQKVEFLVSFYNNEISEKSEIFDDQFSVERPDGSNFTLKIRSTKLEDSAMYFCASRRDRTNYGYTFGSGTRLTVV.

Here the CDR3 reads CAISEKDRPNEKLFF. The CDR3 region has the DNA TGTGCCATCAGTGAGAAGGACAGGCCTAATGAAAAACTGTTTTTT. The rearrangement links TRBV10-3 to TRBJ1-4; 7 positions match TRBD1. V lost 2 bases to trimming and J lost 3 bases; unmatched junction nucleotides: 3. Germline lookup yields CDR1 ENHRY and CDR2 SYGVKD. This CDR3 has 15 amino acids.

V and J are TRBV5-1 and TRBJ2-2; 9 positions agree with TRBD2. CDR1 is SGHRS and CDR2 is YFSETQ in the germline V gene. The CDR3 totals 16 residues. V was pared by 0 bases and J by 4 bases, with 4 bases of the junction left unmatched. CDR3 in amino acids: CASSLVLAGLTGELFF. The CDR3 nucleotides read TGCGCCAGCAGCTTGGTCCTAGCGGGACTCACCGGGGAGCTGTTTTTT. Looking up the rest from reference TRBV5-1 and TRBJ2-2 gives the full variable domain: KAGVTQTPRYLIKTRGQQVTLSCSPISGHRSVSWYQQTPGQGLQFLFEYFSETQRNKGNFPGRFSGRQFSNSRSEMNVSTLELGDSALYLCASSLVLAGLTGELFFGEGSRLTVL.

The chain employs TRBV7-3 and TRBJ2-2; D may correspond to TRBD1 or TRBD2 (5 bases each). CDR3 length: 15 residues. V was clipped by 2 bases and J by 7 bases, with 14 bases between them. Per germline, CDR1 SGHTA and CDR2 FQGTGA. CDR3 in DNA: TGTGCCAGCAGCTTACGTGGCAGGGCGGGCGGGGAGCTGTTTTTT. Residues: CASSLRGRAGGELFF.